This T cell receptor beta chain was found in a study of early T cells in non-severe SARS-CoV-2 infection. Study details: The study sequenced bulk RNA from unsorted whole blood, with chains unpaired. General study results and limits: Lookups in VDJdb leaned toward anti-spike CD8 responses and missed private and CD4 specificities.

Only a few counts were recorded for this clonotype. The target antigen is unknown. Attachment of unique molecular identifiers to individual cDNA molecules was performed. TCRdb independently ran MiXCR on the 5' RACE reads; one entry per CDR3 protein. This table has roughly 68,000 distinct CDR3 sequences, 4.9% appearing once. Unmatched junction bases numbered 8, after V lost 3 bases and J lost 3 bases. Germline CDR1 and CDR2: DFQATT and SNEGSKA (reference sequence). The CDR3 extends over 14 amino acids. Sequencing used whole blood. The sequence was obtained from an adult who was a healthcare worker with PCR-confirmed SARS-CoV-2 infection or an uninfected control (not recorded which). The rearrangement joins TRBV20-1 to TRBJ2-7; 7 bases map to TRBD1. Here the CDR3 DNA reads TGCAGTGCTAGCACTGGGACAGTGGGCTACGAGCAGTACTTC. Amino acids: CSASTGTVGYEQYF.